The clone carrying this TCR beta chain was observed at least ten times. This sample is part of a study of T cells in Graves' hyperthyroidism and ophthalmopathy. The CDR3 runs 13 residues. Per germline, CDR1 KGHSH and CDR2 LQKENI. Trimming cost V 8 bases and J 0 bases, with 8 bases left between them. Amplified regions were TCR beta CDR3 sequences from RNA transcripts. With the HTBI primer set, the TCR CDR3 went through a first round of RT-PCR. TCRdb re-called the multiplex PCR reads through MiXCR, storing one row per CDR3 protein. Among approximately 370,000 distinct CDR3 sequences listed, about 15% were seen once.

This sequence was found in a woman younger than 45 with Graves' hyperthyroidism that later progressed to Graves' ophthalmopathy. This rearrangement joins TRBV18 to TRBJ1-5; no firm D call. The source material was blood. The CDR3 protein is CASQAYSNQPQHF. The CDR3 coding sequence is TGTGCCAGCCAGGCTTATAGCAATCAGCCCCAGCATTTT.